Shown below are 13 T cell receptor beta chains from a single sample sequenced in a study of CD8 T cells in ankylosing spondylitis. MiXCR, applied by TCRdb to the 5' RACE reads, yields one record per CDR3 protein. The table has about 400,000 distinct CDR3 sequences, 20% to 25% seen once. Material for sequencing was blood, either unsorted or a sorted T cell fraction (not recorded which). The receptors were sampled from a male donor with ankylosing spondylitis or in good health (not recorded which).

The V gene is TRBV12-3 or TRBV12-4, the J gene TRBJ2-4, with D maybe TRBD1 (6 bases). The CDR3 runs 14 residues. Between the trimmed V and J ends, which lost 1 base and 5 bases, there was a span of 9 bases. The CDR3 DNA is TGTGCCAGCAGTTTAGGACAGGATGAAAACATTCAGTACTTC. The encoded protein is CASSLGQDENIQYF.

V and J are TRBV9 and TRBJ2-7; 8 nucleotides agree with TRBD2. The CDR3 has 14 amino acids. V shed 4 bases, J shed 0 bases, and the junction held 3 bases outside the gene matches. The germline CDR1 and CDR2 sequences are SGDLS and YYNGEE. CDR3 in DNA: TGTGCCAGCAGCCGGGGGGGATTCTCCTACGAGCAGTACTTC. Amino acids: CASSRGGFSYEQYF.

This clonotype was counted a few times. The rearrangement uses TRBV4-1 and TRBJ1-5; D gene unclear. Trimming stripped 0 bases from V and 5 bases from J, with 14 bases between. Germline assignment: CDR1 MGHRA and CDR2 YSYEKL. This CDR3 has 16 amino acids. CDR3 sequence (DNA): TGCGCCAGCAGCCAAGATCAAGCTGTTGGCGATCAGCCCCAGCATTTT. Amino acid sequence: CASSQDQAVGDQPQHF.

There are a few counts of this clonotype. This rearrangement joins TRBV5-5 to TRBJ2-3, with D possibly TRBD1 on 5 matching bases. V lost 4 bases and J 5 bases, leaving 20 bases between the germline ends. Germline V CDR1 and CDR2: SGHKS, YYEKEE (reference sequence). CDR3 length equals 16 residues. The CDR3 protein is CASSPGISQGEDTQYF. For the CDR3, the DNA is TGTGCCAGCAGCCCAGGGATATCGCAGGGCGAAGATACGCAGTATTTT.

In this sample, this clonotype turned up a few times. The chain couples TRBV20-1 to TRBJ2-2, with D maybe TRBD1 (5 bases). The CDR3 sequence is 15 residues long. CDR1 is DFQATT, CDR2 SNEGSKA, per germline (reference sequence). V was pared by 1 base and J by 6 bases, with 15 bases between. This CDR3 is CSARAVSGSSGELFF. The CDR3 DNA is TGCAGTGCTAGAGCCGTCTCAGGGTCGTCCGGGGAGCTGTTTTTT.

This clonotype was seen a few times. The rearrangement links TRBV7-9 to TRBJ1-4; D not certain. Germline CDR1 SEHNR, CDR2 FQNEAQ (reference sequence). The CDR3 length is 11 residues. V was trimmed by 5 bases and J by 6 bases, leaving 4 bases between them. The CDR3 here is CASSKDEKLFF. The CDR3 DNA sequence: TGTGCCAGCAGCAAGGATGAAAAACTGTTTTTT.

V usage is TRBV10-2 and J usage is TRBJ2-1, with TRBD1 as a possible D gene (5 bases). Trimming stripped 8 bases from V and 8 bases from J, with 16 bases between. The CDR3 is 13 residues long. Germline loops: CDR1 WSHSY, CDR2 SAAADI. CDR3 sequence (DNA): TGCGCCAGCTTACCCCCAGGGCTCCATGAGCAGTTCTTC. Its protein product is CASLPPGLHEQFF.

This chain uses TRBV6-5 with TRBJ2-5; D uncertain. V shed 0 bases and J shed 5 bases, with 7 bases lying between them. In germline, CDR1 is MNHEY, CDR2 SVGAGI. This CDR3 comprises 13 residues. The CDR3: CASSYSITETQYF. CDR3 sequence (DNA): TGTGCCAGCAGTTACTCGATTACGGAGACCCAGTACTTC.

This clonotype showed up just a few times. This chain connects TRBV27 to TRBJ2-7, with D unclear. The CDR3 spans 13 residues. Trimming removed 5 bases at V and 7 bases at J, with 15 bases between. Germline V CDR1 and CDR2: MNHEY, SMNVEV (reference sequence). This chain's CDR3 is CASSPSRANEQYF. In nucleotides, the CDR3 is TGTGCCAGCAGTCCGTCCCGGGCTAATGAGCAGTACTTC.

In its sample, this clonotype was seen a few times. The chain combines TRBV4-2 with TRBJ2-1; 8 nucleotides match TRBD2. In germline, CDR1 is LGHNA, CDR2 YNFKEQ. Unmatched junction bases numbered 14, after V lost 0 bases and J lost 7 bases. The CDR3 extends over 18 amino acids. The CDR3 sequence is CASSQDVMRGARGNEQFF. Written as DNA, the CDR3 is TGTGCCAGCAGCCAAGACGTGATGCGGGGGGCCCGGGGTAATGAGCAGTTCTTC.

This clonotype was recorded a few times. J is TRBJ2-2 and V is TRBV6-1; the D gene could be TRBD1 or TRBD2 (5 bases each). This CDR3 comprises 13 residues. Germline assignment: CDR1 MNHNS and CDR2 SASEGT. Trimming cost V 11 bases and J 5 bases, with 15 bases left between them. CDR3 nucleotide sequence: TGTGCCGGGACGGTTAGGGGTACCGGGGAGCTGTTTTTT. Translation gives CAGTVRGTGELFF.

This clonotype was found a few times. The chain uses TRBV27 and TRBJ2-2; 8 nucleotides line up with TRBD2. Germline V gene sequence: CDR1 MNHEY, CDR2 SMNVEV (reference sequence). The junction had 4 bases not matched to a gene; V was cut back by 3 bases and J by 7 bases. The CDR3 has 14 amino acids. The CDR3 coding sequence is TGTGCCAGCAGTTTTCAGCGGGGGTTCGGGGAGCTGTTTTTT. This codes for CASSFQRGFGELFF.

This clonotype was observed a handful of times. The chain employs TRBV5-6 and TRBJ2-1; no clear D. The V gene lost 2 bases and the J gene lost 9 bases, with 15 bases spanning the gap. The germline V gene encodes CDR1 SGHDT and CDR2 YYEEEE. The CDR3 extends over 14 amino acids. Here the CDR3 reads CASSFRVGFGEQFF. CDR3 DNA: TGTGCCAGCAGCTTTAGGGTGGGGTTCGGTGAGCAGTTCTTC.